A single sample is the source of the 20 T cell receptor beta chains below, sequenced in a study of shared clonotypes between healthy human individuals. The data were produced by immunoSEQ multiplex PCR, yet TCRdb's version contains in-frame clones alone and is incomplete. The sample includes 850,000 to 1,100,000 clones, approximately 75% of them seen just once. The sample was memory CD4+ T cells from PBMCs. Subset: CD45RA-negative fraction. The source is a man younger than 30 in good health. Some clones in this sample may be carry-over from other donors' samples.

The rearrangement joins TRBV2 to TRBJ2-2; tentatively, D is TRBD2 (5 bases). The CDR3 totals 12 residues. Germline assignment: CDR1 SNHLY and CDR2 FYNNEI. The V end lost 10 bases, the J end lost 3 bases, and 9 bases lay between the germline ends. CDR3 bases: TGTGCCAAGGGAGCGGACACCGGGGAGCTGTTTTTT. It encodes CAKGADTGELFF.

The chain is built from TRBV7-2 and TRBJ1-5; D ambiguous. The V gene lost 1 base and the J gene lost 2 bases, with 9 bases spanning the gap. Germline values: CDR1 SGHTA, CDR2 FQGNSA. The CDR3 has 15 residues. CDR3 residues: CASSLVGIGNQPQHF. DNA for the CDR3: TGTGCCAGCAGCTTAGTAGGCATAGGCAATCAGCCCCAGCATTTT.

The V and J genes are TRBV4-3 and TRBJ2-2; tentative D call: TRBD1 (6 bases). V lost 3 bases and J lost 4, with 9 bases in between. Looked up from germline, CDR1 is LGHNA and CDR2 is YSLEER. This CDR3 comprises 14 residues. The CDR3: CASSHRGVTGELFF. For the CDR3, the DNA is TGCGCCAGCAGCCACAGGGGTGTCACCGGGGAGCTGTTTTTT.

CDR3 in DNA: TGTGCCACCAGCAGAGATAGGACAGGGGGGAATGAGCAGTTCTTC. Translation: CATSRDRTGGNEQFF. The rearrangement uses TRBV15 and TRBJ2-1; TRBD1 matches 10 bases. The germline V gene encodes CDR1 LNHNV and CDR2 YYDKDF (reference sequence). The trim removed 0 bases at V and 7 bases at J, leaving 3 bases unmatched. CDR3 size: 15 residues. Using reference TRBV15 and TRBJ2-1 for the parts outside the CDR3, the full variable domain is DAMVIQNPRYQVTQFGKPVTLSCSQTLNHNVMYWYQQKSSQAPKLLFHYYDKDFNNEADTPDNFQSRRPNTSFCFLDIRSPGLGDTAMYLCATSRDRTGGNEQFFGPGTRLTVL.

The V and J genes are TRBV28 and TRBJ1-1, with TRBD1 matching 7 bases. This CDR3 spans 16 amino acids. Trimming at V came to 4 bases and at J to 7 bases, leaving 15 bases not matched to a gene. Per germline, CDR1 MDHEN and CDR2 SYDVKM. The CDR3 DNA follows: TGTGCCAGCAGTTCCCCGGATGGGAGGGGGCTGAATGAAGCTTTCTTT. The encoded protein is CASSSPDGRGLNEAFF.

The chain carries TRBV5-4 and TRBJ2-7; D call uncertain. CDR3 length: 13 residues. In germline, CDR1 is SGHNT, CDR2 YYREEE (reference sequence). Trimming removed 4 bases at V and 5 bases at J, with 13 bases between. This CDR3 is CASSIRAVDEQYF. The DNA for the CDR3 is TGTGCCAGCAGCATTCGAGCTGTAGACGAGCAGTACTTC.

The J gene is TRBJ2-3, the V gene TRBV15; D unresolved. The ends were cut back, 8 bases at V and 1 base at J, with 10 bases in the middle. The germline CDR1 and CDR2 sequences are LNHNV and YYDKDF (reference sequence). CDR3 length: 13 residues. This CDR3 reads CATGEVGTDTQYF. The CDR3 DNA reads as TGTGCCACCGGTGAGGTGGGCACAGATACGCAGTATTTT.

This clone was recorded once. The chain combines TRBV5-1 with TRBJ2-5, with a weak D call TRBD1 (7 bases). Germline V gives CDR1 SGHRS, CDR2 YFSETQ. Trimming removed 4 bases at V and 3 bases at J, with 16 bases between. The CDR3 is 15 residues long. The CDR3 DNA reads TGCGCCAGCAGCCTTAGGCAGGGGGGAGAAGAGACCCAGTACTTC. It specifies CASSLRQGGEETQYF.

The J gene is TRBJ2-1, the V gene TRBV5-1; unclear D gene. V lost 3 bases and J 4 bases, leaving 11 bases between the germline ends. The length of the CDR3 is 14 residues. Germline V lookup: CDR1 SGHRS, CDR2 YFSETQ. This CDR3 reads CASSSHHEYNEQFF. The CDR3 nucleotides read TGCGCCAGCAGCTCTCACCACGAATACAATGAGCAGTTCTTC.

The V gene is TRBV2, the J gene TRBJ2-6; D is uncertain. Per germline, CDR1 SNHLY and CDR2 FYNNEI. The CDR3 is 14 residues long. V gave up 8 bases and J gave up 0 bases, with 8 bases separating them. The CDR3 region has the DNA TGTGCCAGCCTAAGGGACTCTGGGGCCAACGTCCTGACTTTC. It encodes CASLRDSGANVLTF.

The CDR3 reads CASSLVGAMNTEAFF. CDR3 bases: TGCGCCAGCAGCTTGGTAGGGGCGATGAACACTGAAGCTTTCTTT. The chain recombines TRBV5-1 with TRBJ1-1; D perhaps matches TRBD1 (5 bases). Deletions cut 0 bases from V and 0 bases from J, with 9 bases between. Germline lookup yields CDR1 SGHRS and CDR2 YFSETQ. This CDR3 has 15 amino acids.

The chain employs TRBV30 and TRBJ1-1, with D maybe TRBD1 (6 bases). Deletions cut 8 bases from V and 4 bases from J, with 11 bases between. In germline, CDR1 is GTSNPN, CDR2 SVGIG (reference sequence). The CDR3 runs to 11 residues. The CDR3 region is CAGGGGTEAFF. CDR3 sequence (DNA): TGTGCCGGAGGAGGGGGCACTGAAGCTTTCTTT.

The genes are TRBV5-1 and TRBJ1-2, with TRBD1 identical over 9 bases. Trimming removed 3 bases from V and 6 bases from J; junction bases left unmatched: 15. From germline, CDR1 is SGHRS and CDR2 YFSETQ. This CDR3 has 17 amino acids. CDR3 sequence (DNA): TGCGCCAGCAGCTACGGGACAGGGATAGTGGGAGTCGATGGCTACACCTTC. Translation gives CASSYGTGIVGVDGYTF.

V usage is TRBV28 and J usage is TRBJ2-7, with D tentatively TRBD1 (8 bases). Germline loops: CDR1 MDHEN, CDR2 SYDVKM. CDR3 length: 14 residues. Trimming pared 3 bases from V and 3 bases from J, leaving 12 bases between. The CDR3 loop reads CASSLTGEGYEQYF. CDR3 in DNA: TGTGCCAGCAGTTTGACAGGGGAGGGCTACGAGCAGTACTTC.

The table lists this clone with a few counts. The same CDR3 can be traced to other DNA sequences in this sample. The chain employs TRBV5-1 and TRBJ2-1, with 10 bases identical to TRBD2. Looked up from germline, CDR1 is SGHRS and CDR2 is YFSETQ. The CDR3 is 16 amino acids. The J segment lost 1 base and the V segment lost 0 bases, leaving 1 base of the junction unmatched. This CDR3 is CASSLVLAGSYNEQFF. In DNA form, the CDR3 reads TGCGCCAGCAGCTTGGTACTAGCGGGGTCCTACAATGAGCAGTTCTTC. The whole variable domain, remainder taken from reference TRBV5-1 and TRBJ2-1, is KAGVTQTPRYLIKTRGQQVTLSCSPISGHRSVSWYQQTPGQGLQFLFEYFSETQRNKGNFPGRFSGRQFSNSRSEMNVSTLELGDSALYLCASSLVLAGSYNEQFFGPGTRLTVL.

The rearrangement joins TRBV6-5 to TRBJ1-2, with 9 bases matching TRBD1. Germline values: CDR1 MNHEY, CDR2 SVGAGI. This CDR3 contains 15 residues. V gave up 6 bases and J gave up 7 bases; unmatched junction bases: 12. DNA for the CDR3: TGTGCCAGCAGCCCCTCCGGGGACAGGGCGCCTGGCTACACCTTC. This gives the protein CASSPSGDRAPGYTF.

This chain links TRBV4-1 with TRBJ1-3; D might be TRBD1 (5 bases). V shed 1 base and J shed 0 bases, with 13 bases lying between them. Germline CDR1 reads MGHRA; CDR2 reads YSYEKL. The CDR3 runs 17 residues. DNA of the CDR3: TGCGCCAGCAGCCAAGGGGTCGGGGCTTTCTCTGGAAACACCATATATTTT. It codes for CASSQGVGAFSGNTIYF.

The V call is TRBV7-9, the J call TRBJ1-3; D possibly corresponds to TRBD1 (5 bases). The CDR3 consists of 15 residues. Germline CDR1 reads SEHNR; CDR2 reads FQNEAQ (reference sequence). The ends were cut back, 5 bases at V and 4 bases at J, with 15 bases in the middle. DNA for the CDR3: TGTGCCAGCAGCATAAGTCAGGGTACAGGAAACACCATATATTTT. This codes for CASSISQGTGNTIYF. Drawing the rest from reference TRBV7-9 and TRBJ1-3, the complete variable domain is DTGVSQNPRHKITKRGQNVTFRCDPISEHNRLYWYRQTLGQGPEFLTYFQNEAQLEKSRLLSDRFSAERPKGSFSTLEIQRTEQGDSAMYLCASSISQGTGNTIYFGEGSWLTVV.

The genes are TRBV10-2 and TRBJ2-5; possible D gene TRBD2, 6 bases. The germline CDR1 and CDR2 sequences are WSHSY and SAAADI. The V end was cut by 2 bases, the J end by 2 bases, with 18 bases between. The CDR3 length is 17 residues. The CDR3 DNA reads as TGCGCCAGCAGTGAGAGACTAGGCTCATTTCGGCAAGAGACCCAGTACTTC. Residues: CASSERLGSFRQETQYF.

The chain joins TRBV4-1 to TRBJ2-7; D is uncertain. This CDR3 spans 15 amino acids. Between the trimmed V and J ends, which lost 1 base and 1 base, there was a span of 11 bases. The germline V gene has CDR1 MGHRA and CDR2 YSYEKL. The CDR3 DNA reads TGCGCCAGCAGCCAAGGACGGGCCCGATCCTACGAGCAGTACTTC. This encodes CASSQGRARSYEQYF.